The sequence of this TCR beta chain was determined in a study of response to subunit inactivated influenza vaccine (dated 2018 in TCRdb). Background on the whole study: To follow how T cells responded to a trivalent subunit inactivated influenza vaccine, the researchers relied on deep quantitative profiling of the T cell receptor repertoire. The research as a whole found: It was suggested by the authors that each seasonal influenza vaccination may recruit only a limited number of new T cells.

The trim is 0 bases for V and 5 bases for J, with a gap of 8 bases between the germline ends. Its CDR3 holds 13 amino acids, cysteine through phenylalanine. Only CDR3 DNA remains: 39 bases, in frame from the first base. As encoded in the germline V gene (reference sequence), CDR1 is DFQATT while CDR2 is SNEGSKA. The protocol used for the library was RT-PCR. Instrument on record: Illumina HiSeq 2500. In-frame beta chains were kept once TCRdb had trimmed the public reads at Q25 with fastp and called clones with MiXCR. Entries that share a CDR3 protein sequence are merged under the most common genes and DNA. Present in this sample are 700,000 to 800,000 distinct CDR3 sequences, roughly 20% of which were seen just once. Approximately 10% of the sample is taken by the ten largest. A few counts support this clonotype. The target of this receptor is not known. No base quality values were provided; no much bigger clone lies one nucleotide off.

The chain employs TRBV20-1 and TRBJ1-3; the D gene is perhaps TRBD1, from 5 matching bases. This TCR was recovered from a man over 45 who received an inactivated influenza vaccine. Donor details come from another sample of the same person, matched by shared clones. This material consisted of PBMCs from blood, taken around 5 days after vaccination. The nucleotides read TGCAGTGCTAGAGATCAGGGAAGAAACACCATATATTTT. This encodes CSARDQGRNTIYF.